This T cell receptor beta chain was observed in a study of T cell changes during pregnancy in multiple sclerosis. Germline values: CDR1 MNHEY, CDR2 SMNVEV (reference sequence). Trimming removed 5 bases at V and 2 bases at J, with 15 bases between. The CDR3 runs to 16 residues. Sequenced by immunoSEQ multiplex PCR; TCRdb stores in-frame clones only, minus some. The sample carries more than 85,000 clones, 85% to 95% recorded once. This TCR derives from a female donor in good health, enrolled as a control in a pregnancy study. Here the sequenced sample was peripheral blood, taken in the third trimester of pregnancy. This sequence joins TRBV27 and TRBJ2-2; D perhaps matches TRBD2 (6 bases). In nucleotides, the CDR3 is TGTGCCAGCAGTCCAAATTGGGACTCCAACACCGGGGAGCTGTTTTTT. Translating it yields CASSPNWDSNTGELFF.